The clone carrying this TCR beta chain was detected many times. This sample was taken from a study of HIV-infected patients and healthy controls. TCRdb used MiXCR to reprocess the 5' RACE reads, holding one entry per CDR3 protein. The profile shows 60,000 to 75,000 distinct CDR3 sequences, about 16% of them singletons. The V gene lost 3 bases and the J gene lost 6 bases, with 5 bases spanning the gap. The CDR3 is 12 amino acids. The germline V gene encodes CDR1 SGHAT and CDR2 FQNNGV. The sequence came from a human donor in good health. The sample taken for sequencing was CD4+ T cells from blood. This chain links TRBV11-2 with TRBJ2-2; perhaps TRBD2 as D (5 bases). CDR3 nucleotide sequence: TGTGCCAGCAGCTTGAGGGCCGGGGAGCTGTTTTTT. Translating gives CASSLRAGELFF.